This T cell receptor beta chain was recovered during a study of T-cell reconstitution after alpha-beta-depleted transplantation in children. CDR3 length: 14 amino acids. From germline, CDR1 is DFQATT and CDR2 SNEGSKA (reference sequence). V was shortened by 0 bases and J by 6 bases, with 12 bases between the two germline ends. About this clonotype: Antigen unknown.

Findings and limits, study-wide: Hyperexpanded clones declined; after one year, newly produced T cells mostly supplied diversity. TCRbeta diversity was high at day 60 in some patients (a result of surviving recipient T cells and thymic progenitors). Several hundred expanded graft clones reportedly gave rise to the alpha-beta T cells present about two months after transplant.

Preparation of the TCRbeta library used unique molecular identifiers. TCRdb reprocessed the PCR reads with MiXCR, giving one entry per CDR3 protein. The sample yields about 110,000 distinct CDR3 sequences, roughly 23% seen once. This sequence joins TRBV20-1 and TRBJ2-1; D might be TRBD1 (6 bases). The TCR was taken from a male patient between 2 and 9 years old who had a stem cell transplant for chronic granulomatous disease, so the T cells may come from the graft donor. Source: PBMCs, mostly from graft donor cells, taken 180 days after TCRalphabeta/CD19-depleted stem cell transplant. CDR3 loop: CSARDGGAGNEQFF. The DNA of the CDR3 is TGCAGTGCTAGAGATGGGGGCGCCGGCAATGAGCAGTTCTTC.